Below are 10 T cell receptor beta chains sequenced from a single sample in a study of graft-versus-host responses after intestinal transplantation (TCRdb year 2021). Library prep was done by the immunoSEQ multiplex PCR assay. TCRdb obtained this table from immuneACCESS and retained in-frame rearrangements with V and J assigned. These tables miss some clones; where compared with another copy, unresolved V genes account for less than half of the shortfall, and the remainder is unexplained. This sample lists 20,000 to 25,000 clones; around 92% were detected once. Together, the top ten hold approximately 42% of the sample. The sequencing used PBMCs, collected around 270 days after intestinal transplant. The source is a human patient who received an intestinal transplant, so some T cells may come from the graft donor.

This clone was found once. Germline is not matched at one junction end, which may reflect a read error. V is TRBV27 and J is TRBJ1-6; D is perhaps TRBD1 (5 bases). The germline V gene has CDR1 MNHEY and CDR2 SMNVEV (reference sequence). This CDR3 contains 15 residues. CDR3 sequence reads: CASRLSGTLDSPLHF. The CDR3 bases are TGTGCCAGCAGGTTATCCGGGACTTTAGACTCACCCCTCCACTTT.

V usage is TRBV4-2 and J usage is TRBJ2-5; 14 bases align to TRBD2. This CDR3 is built from 17 residues. The germline CDR1 and CDR2 sequences are LGHNA and YNFKEQ. V dropped 1 base and J dropped 5; count of bases not matched to a gene: 6. CDR3 DNA: TGTGCCAGCAGCCAAGCCCAGGGGACTAGCGGGAGTGAGACCCAGTACTTC. The encoded protein is CASSQAQGTSGSETQYF.

J is TRBJ2-1 and V is TRBV5-1; D uncertain. V lost 0 bases to trimming and J lost 4 bases, with 17 bases between them. This CDR3 spans 17 amino acids. Per germline, CDR1 SGHRS and CDR2 YFSETQ. The CDR3 region has the DNA TGCGCCAGCAGCTTGGTAAGGCCGGGTCCCGAGTACAATGAGCAGTTCTTC. Protein: CASSLVRPGPEYNEQFF.

The chain carries TRBV18 and TRBJ1-1, with D hard to call. V was shortened by 4 bases and J by 0 bases, with 12 bases between the two germline ends. Germline V gives CDR1 KGHSH, CDR2 LQKENI. The CDR3 length is 15 residues. The CDR3 DNA sequence: TGTGCCAGCTCACGAAGAACGGAGGTGAACACTGAAGCTTTCTTT. Translated, it gives CASSRRTEVNTEAFF. Combining the CDR3 with reference TRBV18 and TRBJ1-1 gives the whole variable domain NAGVMQNPRHLVRRRGQEARLRCSPMKGHSHVYWYRQLPEEGLKFMVYLQKENIIDESGMPKERFSAEFPKEGPSILRIQQVVRGDSAAYFCASSRRTEVNTEAFFGQGTRLTVV.

This clone was seen once. J is TRBJ2-1 and V is TRBV4-1; D is uncertain. V dropped 5 bases and J dropped 0 bases, with 11 bases sitting between them. The CDR3 contains 15 residues. Germline assignment: CDR1 MGHRA and CDR2 YSYEKL. CDR3: CASSSAYVSYNEQFF. The CDR3 nucleotides are TGCGCCAGCAGCTCAGCGTACGTCTCCTACAATGAGCAGTTCTTC.

Written as DNA, the CDR3 is TGTGCCAGCAGCAAAGACCACCTCTCGGAAGCTTTCTTT. Translating it yields CASSKDHLSEAFF. V usage is TRBV21-1 and J usage is TRBJ1-1. TRBV21-1 is annotated as a pseudogene. The CDR3 has 13 amino acids.

The gene calls are TRBV27 and TRBJ2-5, with TRBD1 matching over 7 bases. With the DNA end fitting TRBJ2-7 better, the J assignment may be wrong. In germline, CDR1 is MNHEY, CDR2 SMNVEV (reference sequence). The CDR3 contains 16 residues. The CDR3, as DNA: TGTGCCAGCAGTCCTCAACAGGGGACCAACCCCTACGAGCAGTACTTC. Translation gives CASSPQQGTNPYEQYF.

The chain recombines TRBV27 with TRBJ2-5; no reliable D call. The CDR3 is 13 residues long. Trimming took off 4 bases at V and 5 bases at J, with 11 bases between the two ends. The germline CDR1 and CDR2 sequences are MNHEY and SMNVEV (reference sequence). The CDR3 protein is CASSSTELETQYF. CDR3 DNA sequence: TGTGCCAGCAGTTCCACTGAATTGGAGACCCAGTACTTC.

V and J are TRBV27 and TRBJ2-7; D possibly matches TRBD1 or TRBD2 (5 bases each). Between the trimmed V and J ends, which lost 2 bases and 7 bases, there was a span of 15 bases. Per the germline V gene, CDR1 is MNHEY and CDR2 is SMNVEV (reference sequence). The CDR3 length is 14 residues. CDR3 in DNA: TGTGCCAGCAGTTTAGCCCGACGGGGCGGAGAGCAGTACTTC. It codes for CASSLARRGGEQYF.

This clone appeared once. This rearrangement joins TRBV5-6 to TRBJ1-4; TRBD1 aligns across 7 bases. With V trimmed by 3 bases and J by 14 bases, 7 bases remained unmatched. Germline-derived CDR1 and CDR2 are SGHDT and YYEEEE. This CDR3 is 12 amino acids long. The CDR3 sequence is CASSSSPGGLFF. As DNA, the CDR3 is TGTGCCAGCAGCTCCTCTCCAGGGGGGCTGTTTTTT. Using reference TRBV5-6 and TRBJ1-4 for the parts outside the CDR3, the full variable domain is DAGVTQSPTHLIKTRGQQVTLRCSPKSGHDTVSWYQQALGQGPQFIFQYYEEEERQRGNFPDRFSGHQFPNYSSELNVNALLLGDSALYLCASSSSPGGLFFGSGTQLSVL.